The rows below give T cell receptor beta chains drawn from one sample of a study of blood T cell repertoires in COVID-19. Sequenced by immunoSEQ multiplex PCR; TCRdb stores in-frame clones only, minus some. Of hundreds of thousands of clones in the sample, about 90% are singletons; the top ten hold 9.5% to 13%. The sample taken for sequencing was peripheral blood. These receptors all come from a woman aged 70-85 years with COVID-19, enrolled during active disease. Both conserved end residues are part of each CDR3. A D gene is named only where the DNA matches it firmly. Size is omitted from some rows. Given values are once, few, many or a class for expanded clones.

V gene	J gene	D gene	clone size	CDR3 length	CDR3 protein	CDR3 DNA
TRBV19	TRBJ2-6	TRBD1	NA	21	CASSIDLGSGQGAKGANVLTF	TGTGCCAGTAGTATAGATCTAGGTTCGGGACAGGGGGCTAAGGGGGCCAACGTCCTGACTTTC
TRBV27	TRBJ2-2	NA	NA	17	CASRRDIDRLRDGELFF	TGTGCCAGCAGACGTGATATCGACAGGCTAAGGGACGGGGAGCTGTTTTTT
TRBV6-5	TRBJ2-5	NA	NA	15	CASSRGGGVEETQYF	TGTGCCAGCAGTAGGGGAGGGGGGGTTGAAGAGACCCAGTACTTC
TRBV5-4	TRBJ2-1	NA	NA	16	CASSLGGHSSYNEQFF	TGTGCCAGCAGCTTGGGGGGACACAGCTCCTACAATGAGCAGTTCTTC
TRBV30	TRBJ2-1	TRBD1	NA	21	CAWSANFPGQGPLPSYNEQFF	TGTGCCTGGAGTGCAAACTTTCCGGGACAGGGTCCCTTACCCTCCTACAATGAGCAGTTCTTC
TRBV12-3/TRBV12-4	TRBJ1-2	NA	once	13	CASTTTGFIGYTF	TGTGCCAGCACCACCACAGGTTTCATCGGCTACACCTTC
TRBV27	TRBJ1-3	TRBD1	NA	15	CASSVRGEPGNTIYF	TGTGCCAGCAGTGTCAGGGGGGAACCTGGAAACACCATATATTTT
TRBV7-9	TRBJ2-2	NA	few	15	CASSPNTGSTGELFF	TGTGCCAGCAGCCCCAACACAGGGAGCACCGGGGAGCTGTTTTTT
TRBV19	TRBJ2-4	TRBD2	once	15	CASSIPRASGNIQYF	TGTGCCAGTAGTATACCCCGGGCTAGCGGAAACATTCAGTACTTC
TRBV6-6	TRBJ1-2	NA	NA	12	CASSFREYGYTF	TGTGCCAGCAGTTTCCGAGAGTATGGCTACACCTTC
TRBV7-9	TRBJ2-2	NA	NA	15	CASSFSGLDAGELFF	TGTGCCAGCAGCTTTTCGGGACTTGACGCCGGGGAGCTGTTTTTT
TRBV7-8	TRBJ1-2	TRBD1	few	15	CASSLVGTGVWGYTF	TGTGCCAGCAGCTTAGTGGGGACAGGGGTTTGGGGCTACACCTTC
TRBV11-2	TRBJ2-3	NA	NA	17	CASSQGVGGEGTDTQYF	TGTGCCAGCAGCCAAGGTGTGGGGGGAGAGGGTACAGATACGCAGTATTTT
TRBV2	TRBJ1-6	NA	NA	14	CASWGPRYNSPLHF	TGTGCCAGCTGGGGGCCTCGGTATAATTCACCCCTCCACTTT
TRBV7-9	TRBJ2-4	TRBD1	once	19	CASSRQSTGGSSYKNIQYF	TGTGCCAGCAGTCGACAATCAACAGGGGGTAGCAGCTACAAAAACATTCAGTACTTC
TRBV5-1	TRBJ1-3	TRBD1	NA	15	CASSLGTGAGNTIYF	TGCGCCAGCAGCCTCGGGACAGGGGCTGGAAACACCATATATTTT
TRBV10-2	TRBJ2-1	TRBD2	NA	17	CASSDSGGIDAYNEQFF	TGCGCCAGCAGTGACTCCGGGGGGATTGATGCGTACAATGAGCAGTTCTTC
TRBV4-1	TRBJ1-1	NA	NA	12	CASSQPHERAFF	TGCGCCAGCAGCCAACCACATGAACGCGCTTTCTTT
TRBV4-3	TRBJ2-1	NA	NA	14	CASSQDSGINEQFF	TGCGCCAGCAGCCAAGATAGCGGAATTAATGAGCAGTTCTTC
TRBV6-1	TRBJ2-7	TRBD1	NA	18	CASSENKGGRTYSYEQYF	TGTGCCAGCAGTGAGAATAAAGGGGGCAGGACCTACTCCTACGAGCAGTACTTC
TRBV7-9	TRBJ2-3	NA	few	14	CASSWGHGTDTQYF	TGTGCCAGCAGCTGGGGACACGGCACAGATACGCAGTATTTT
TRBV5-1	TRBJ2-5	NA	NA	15	CASSSERVIQETQYF	TGCGCCAGCAGCTCTGAGCGGGTAATTCAAGAGACCCAGTACTTC